This section outlines one T cell receptor beta chain sequence together with its context. Its antigen is unidentified. The sample comes from a study of cytomegalovirus exposure and HLA in healthy donors. Study context: The study's early data release held 80 million to 95 million unique TCRs from HLA-typed donors. Of roughly 400 genotyped donors, approximately 84% clustered with self-reported Caucasian donors.

The study ran its PCR with 60 Vbeta and 13 Jbeta primers. Using immunoSEQ multiplex PCR, the repertoire was profiled, and TCRdb retains in-frame clones only, with some absent. The repertoire has over 110,000 clones, roughly 79% of them found once; the top ten carry around 8.8%. The V end was cut by 6 bases, the J end by 6 bases, with 19 bases between. Germline V gene lookup returns CDR1 SEHNR and CDR2 FQNEAQ (reference sequence). The CDR3 extends over 15 amino acids. The study, taken as a whole, reports: Through in vitro validation, a few CMV-associated chains were shown to be specific for CMV antigens. According to reports, the classifier identified cytomegalovirus status with high specificity and sensitivity.

This chain links TRBV7-9 with TRBJ2-3; a possible D gene is TRBD2 (5 bases). The receptor was derived from an older woman in good health and CMV-seropositive. Material for sequencing was PBMCs. CDR3 DNA: TGTGCCAGCAGTTACTGGGCGGGCGGGTTTGATACGCAGTATTTT. Encoded protein: CASSYWAGGFDTQYF.